The present TCR beta chain was sequenced within a study of blood T cell repertoires in COVID-19. About the research overall: Italy, Spain and the United States were the sources of the convalescent and acute COVID-19 samples. In each case, the material was cDNA or gDNA derived from T cells, B-cell-depleted T cells, or PBMCs.

The table came from immunoSEQ multiplex PCR; TCRdb's copy has only in-frame clones and leaves some out. The sample consists of under 110,000 clones, 70% to 90% of them appearing once. With 2 bases clipped from V and 7 bases from J, the junction kept 8 bases outside the gene matches. Looked up from germline, CDR1 is MNHEY and CDR2 is SVGAGI. The length of the CDR3 is 16 residues. The V and J genes are TRBV6-5 and TRBJ1-3, with TRBD1 matching 10 bases. The TCR sequence derives from a woman aged 25 to 39 with acute or convalescent COVID-19. The sequenced sample consisted of peripheral blood. CDR3 sequence reads: CASSYRWKGQGNTIYF. CDR3 DNA: TGTGCCAGCAGTTACCGATGGAAGGGACAGGGGAACACCATATATTTT.